Shown below are 20 T cell receptor beta chains from a single sample sequenced in a study of blood T cells in healthy people across ages. Together with a sample-barcoded 5' primer, a J-beta primer mix was included in a second PCR lasting 7 to 11 cycles. TCRdb independently ran MiXCR on the 5' RACE reads; one entry per CDR3 protein. The sample lists under 2 million distinct CDR3 sequences; 30% to 40% were seen once. The material sequenced was blood. Receptors were obtained from a woman aged 25 to 45 in good health.

The sample holds many counts of this clonotype. J is TRBJ2-7 and V is TRBV4-1; TRBD2 matches at 10 bases. The CDR3 runs to 20 residues. CDR1 and CDR2 (germline): MGHRA, YSYEKL. Trimming took 4 bases from V and 0 from J; bases not matched to a gene: 18. CDR3 sequence reads: CASSLEAEEELAGASYEQYF. DNA of the CDR3: TGCGCCAGCAGCCTCGAAGCCGAAGAGGAGCTAGCGGGGGCCTCCTACGAGCAGTACTTC.

The chain has TRBV7-9 and TRBJ2-1; perhaps TRBD2 as D (6 bases). Trimming removed 1 base at V and 5 bases at J, with 9 bases between. Germline CDR1 reads SEHNR; CDR2 reads FQNEAQ (reference sequence). The length of the CDR3 is 14 residues. The CDR3 sequence is CASSLVAGHNEQFF. In DNA, the CDR3 is TGTGCCAGCAGCTTAGTTGCGGGACACAATGAGCAGTTCTTC. Full variable domain (missing parts from reference TRBV7-9 and TRBJ2-1): DTGVSQNPRHKITKRGQNVTFRCDPISEHNRLYWYRQTLGQGPEFLTYFQNEAQLEKSRLLSDRFSAERPKGSFSTLEIQRTEQGDSAMYLCASSLVAGHNEQFFGPGTRLTVL.

This rearrangement joins TRBV20-1 to TRBJ1-2; maybe TRBD1 (6 bases). This CDR3 spans 16 amino acids. Deletions cut 1 base from V and 4 bases from J, with 19 bases between. From germline, CDR1 is DFQATT and CDR2 SNEGSKA (reference sequence). CDR3 coding DNA: TGCAGTGCTAGAGGGGGGGGATACGGGACAATCTATGGCTACACCTTC. This gives the protein CSARGGGYGTIYGYTF.

Only one count was recorded for this clonotype. CDR3 in amino acids: CAGQDSPRDTQYF. The CDR3 nucleotides are TGCGCCGGTCAGGACTCCCCGAGAGATACGCAGTATTTT. The chain joins TRBV10-2 to TRBJ2-3, with D possibly being TRBD2 (5 bases). Trimming left V 11 bases short and J 5 bases short, with 17 bases between. The germline CDR1 and CDR2 sequences are WSHSY and SAAADI. This CDR3 region has 13 residues.

DNA of the CDR3: TGTGCCACCAGCACACCACCAAAAAACGAGCAGTACTTC. It codes for CATSTPPKNEQYF. This chain links TRBV15 with TRBJ2-7; D gene unclear. Germline V gives CDR1 LNHNV, CDR2 YYDKDF (reference sequence). V dropped 4 bases and J dropped 5 bases, with 12 bases sitting between them. The CDR3 extends over 13 amino acids.

This clonotype occurred many times. This chain links TRBV29-1 with TRBJ2-5, with 7 positions matching TRBD1. Losses at the gene ends were 7 bases for V and 5 bases for J; bases not matched to a gene: 10. The CDR3 covers 13 residues. Germline CDR1 and CDR2: SQVTM and ANQGSEA. CDR3 protein: CSGAQGIGETQYF. CDR3 coding DNA: TGCAGCGGGGCACAGGGGATCGGGGAGACCCAGTACTTC. Full variable domain (missing parts from reference TRBV29-1 and TRBJ2-5): SAVISQKPSRDICQRGTSLTIQCQVDSQVTMMFWYRQQPGQSLTLIATANQGSEATYESGFVIDKFPISRPNLTFSTLTVSNMSPEDSSIYLCSGAQGIGETQYFGPGTRLLVL.

In its sample, this clonotype was seen many times. The chain uses TRBV7-9 and TRBJ1-1, with D maybe TRBD1 (5 bases). V was cut by 1 base and J by 4 bases, with 13 bases left in between. CDR1 SEHNR and CDR2 FQNEAQ come from the germline V gene (reference sequence). CDR3 length equals 15 residues. Here the CDR3 DNA reads TGTGCCAGCAGCTTAGGTCGGGGGGGGGGCACTGAAGCTTTCTTT. It specifies CASSLGRGGGTEAFF.

This chain joins TRBV12-3 or TRBV12-4 and TRBJ2-3; tentative D call: TRBD2 (7 bases). V gave up 6 bases and J gave up 2 bases, with 24 bases separating them. This CDR3 spans 18 amino acids. The CDR3 nucleotides read TGTGCCAGCAGAGGGGGGGGGATGGCGGGGAAGGACACAGATACGCAGTATTTT. Residues: CASRGGGMAGKDTDTQYF.

CDR3 sequence: CASSELAQREANTGELFF. As DNA, the CDR3 is TGTGCCAGTAGCGAACTCGCCCAGCGGGAGGCGAACACCGGGGAGCTGTTTTTT. The rearrangement joins TRBV2 to TRBJ2-2, with 9 bases fitting TRBD2. The CDR3 is made up of 18 amino acids. Germline CDR1 and CDR2: SNHLY and FYNNEI. V lost 9 bases and J lost 0; bases outside the gene matches: 14.

Only a few counts were recorded for this clonotype. J is TRBJ1-2 and V is TRBV24-1, with 7 nucleotides matching TRBD1. In germline, CDR1 is KGHDR, CDR2 SFDVKD. CDR3 length: 12 amino acids. Unmatched junction bases numbered 0, after V lost 5 bases and J lost 4 bases. CDR3 sequence: CATSGDSYGYTF. The CDR3 coding sequence is TGTGCCACCAGTGGGGACAGCTATGGCTACACCTTC.

This clonotype was found a few times. V is TRBV4-2 and J is TRBJ1-5, with a tentative D call TRBD1 (5 bases). V was clipped by 4 bases and J by 5 bases, with 15 bases between them. The CDR3 totals 15 residues. Germline V CDR1 and CDR2: LGHNA, YNFKEQ. The CDR3 DNA reads TGTGCCAGCAGCCCTTACATCGGGGCCGATCAGCCCCAGCATTTT. It translates to CASSPYIGADQPQHF.

The V gene is TRBV9, the J gene TRBJ2-5; 8 nucleotides align to TRBD1. Trimming cost V 9 bases and J 9 bases; bases outside gene matches: 13. The germline V gene has CDR1 SGDLS and CDR2 YYNGEE. The CDR3 has 13 amino acids. The CDR3 DNA follows: TGTGCCACCGGACAGGGTGGCGATGGGGCCCAGTACTTC. This translates into CATGQGGDGAQYF.

This clonotype was seen more than once but under ten times. The chain combines TRBV6-1 with TRBJ1-2, with D perhaps matching TRBD1 (5 bases). CDR3 length: 13 residues. V was cut by 4 bases and J by 5 bases, with 11 bases left in between. Germline CDR1 MNHNS, CDR2 SASEGT. The chain's CDR3 is CASSVRVRYGYTF. The CDR3 DNA follows: TGTGCCAGCAGTGTCAGGGTGCGGTATGGCTACACCTTC.

This clonotype showed up many times. The rearrangement joins TRBV18 to TRBJ1-6; a weak D match, TRBD1 (6 bases). The CDR3 covers 15 residues. V lost 3 bases, J lost 7 bases, and 13 bases lay in between. Per the germline V gene, CDR1 is KGHSH and CDR2 is LQKENI. CDR3 region: CASSPLGGQNSPLHF. The CDR3 coding sequence is TGTGCCAGCTCACCCCTAGGGGGACAAAATTCACCCCTCCACTTT.

CDR3 nucleotides: TGTGCCAGCAGTTCGTCCGCTAGCGGAACGGTCTACGAGCAGTACTTC. Residues: CASSSSASGTVYEQYF. This sequence joins TRBV2 and TRBJ2-4; 7 nucleotides align to TRBD2. The J call may be mistaken, given a closer DNA end match to TRBJ2-7. This CDR3 has 16 residues. Looked up from germline, CDR1 is SNHLY and CDR2 is FYNNEI.

The DNA of the CDR3 is TGTGCCAGCAGCGCCGGCACAGGGGTGCTCTACGAGCAGTACTTC. Residues: CASSAGTGVLYEQYF. This sequence joins TRBV9 and TRBJ2-7, with 7 bases that match TRBD1. This CDR3 is built from 15 residues. The V gene's germline CDR1 is SGDLS and CDR2 YYNGEE. Trimming removed 3 bases from V and 3 bases from J; junction bases left unmatched: 9.

To note about this clonotype: One base away lies a much larger clone, so this may be a sequencing read error. J is TRBJ2-5 and V is TRBV15, with D perhaps being TRBD1 or TRBD2 (6 bases each). Germline V lookup: CDR1 LNHNV, CDR2 YYDKDF (reference sequence). The CDR3 runs 14 residues. V was pared by 9 bases and J by 5 bases, with 19 bases between. CDR3 sequence (DNA): TGTGCCACAAATCACTGGGGGGCCGGTGAGACCCAGTACTTC. Encoded protein: CATNHWGAGETQYF. The variable domain in full, completed from reference TRBV15 and TRBJ2-5, reads DAMVIQNPRYQVTQFGKPVTLSCSQTLNHNVMYWYQQKSSQAPKLLFHYYDKDFNNEADTPDNFQSRRPNTSFCFLDIRSPGLGDTAMYLCATNHWGAGETQYFGPGTRLLVL.

The CDR3 bases are TGTGCCAGCAGCTGGGAGCAGGGGGTCAACACCGGGGAGCTGTTTTTT. Amino acid sequence: CASSWEQGVNTGELFF. The rearrangement links TRBV5-4 to TRBJ2-2, with 7 bases identical to TRBD1. The germline gives CDR1 SGHNT, CDR2 YYREEE (reference sequence). After removal of 3 bases from V and 2 bases from J, the junction contained 7 bases not matched to a gene. The CDR3 has 16 residues.

For this clonotype: A much bigger clone sits one base away, suggesting this may be a read error. The genes are TRBV6-6 and TRBJ2-1, with 9 bases lining up with TRBD1. This CDR3 has 16 residues. The germline gives CDR1 MNHNY, CDR2 SVGAGI (reference sequence). The V segment lost 5 bases and the J segment 6 bases; nucleotides outside the gene matches: 11. The CDR3, as DNA: TGTGCCAGCAGTGACACCGGGACAGGGAAATGCAATGAGCAGTTCTTC. Translated: CASSDTGTGKCNEQFF.

This clonotype has more than one count but fewer than ten. This sequence joins TRBV25-1 and TRBJ1-4; TRBD1 matches at 9 bases. Germline V gene lookup returns CDR1 MGHDK and CDR2 SYGVNS. The CDR3 spans 15 residues. V was clipped by 7 bases and J by 7 bases; unmatched bases: 10. The CDR3 DNA follows: TGTGCCAGCAAGCCCGGGACAGGGTTCGGTGAAAAACTGTTTTTT. It translates to CASKPGTGFGEKLFF.